The 17 T cell receptor beta chains listed next were all sequenced from one sample in a study of cytomegalovirus exposure and HLA in healthy donors. Only in-frame clones appear in the TCRdb table, and some are missing; sequencing was by immunoSEQ multiplex PCR. The table records about 54,000 clones, approximately 89% of them present only once. The sequencing sample was made of PBMCs. The receptor source for this set is a woman between 18 and 29 years old in good health and CMV-seropositive.

This sequence joins TRBV15 and TRBJ1-5; D remains unclear. Germline assignment: CDR1 LNHNV and CDR2 YYDKDF (reference sequence). Deletions cut 1 base from V and 3 bases from J, with 10 bases between. The length of the CDR3 is 15 residues. The CDR3 reads CATSRGAASNQPQHF. CDR3 in DNA: TGTGCCACCAGCAGAGGGGCAGCTTCCAATCAGCCCCAGCATTTT.

This clone was detected once. V gene TRBV11-3 combines with J gene TRBJ2-7; 8 nucleotides line up with TRBD1. From germline, CDR1 is SGHNT and CDR2 YENEEA. The CDR3 extends over 17 amino acids. The V and J ends lost 0 bases and 3 bases, in that order; junction bases with no gene match: 10. As DNA, the CDR3 is TGTGCCAGCAGCTTAGATTCCCCAGGGGGCACTCACTACGAGCAGTACTTC. This codes for CASSLDSPGGTHYEQYF.

The rearrangement links TRBV4-2 to TRBJ2-3; D remains unclear. V lost 0 bases and J lost 2, with 9 bases in between. The CDR3 covers 15 residues. Germline lookup yields CDR1 LGHNA and CDR2 YNFKEQ. CDR3 in DNA: TGTGCCAGCAGCCAAGATAGTCTGCCCACAGATACGCAGTATTTT. It encodes CASSQDSLPTDTQYF.

J is TRBJ1-3 and V is TRBV9; no clear D gene. Per germline, CDR1 SGDLS and CDR2 YYNGEE. V shed 1 base and J shed 1 base, with 6 bases lying between them. This CDR3 has 14 residues. CDR3 in DNA: TGTGCCAGCAGCGTAAGCCCGTCTGGAAACACCATATATTTT. As protein: CASSVSPSGNTIYF. The variable domain in full, with the rest retrieved from reference TRBV9 and TRBJ1-3, is DSGVTQTPKHLITATGQRVTLRCSPRSGDLSVYWYQQSLDQGLQFLIQYYNGEERAKGNILERFSAQQFPDLHSELNLSSLELGDSALYFCASSVSPSGNTIYFGEGSWLTVV.

The chain is built from TRBV6-5 and TRBJ2-5; 7 bases fit TRBD1. This CDR3 has 13 residues. Looked up from germline, CDR1 is MNHEY and CDR2 is SVGAGI. Trimming at V came to 6 bases and at J to 2 bases, leaving 3 bases not matched to a gene. CDR3 amino acids: CASRGTAQETQYF. In DNA, the CDR3 is TGTGCCAGCAGGGGGACAGCTCAAGAGACCCAGTACTTC.

The chain recombines TRBV6-5 with TRBJ2-7; D possibly corresponds to TRBD1 (6 bases). Between the trimmed V and J ends, which lost 8 bases and 0 bases, there was a span of 17 bases. The CDR3 runs to 15 residues. Germline V gene lookup returns CDR1 MNHEY and CDR2 SVGAGI. The CDR3 coding sequence is TGTGCCAGCCGCAACCCACCACAGGGCTCCTACGAGCAGTACTTC. Amino acids: CASRNPPQGSYEQYF.

The CDR3 sequence is CASSPPLPGGDHEQFF. The CDR3 coding sequence is TGCGCCAGCAGCCCCCCCCTTCCGGGGGGAGACCATGAGCAGTTCTTC. The chain employs TRBV5-1 and TRBJ2-1; TRBD2 aligns across 7 bases. In germline, CDR1 is SGHRS, CDR2 YFSETQ. This CDR3 spans 16 amino acids. The V segment lost 4 bases and the J segment 8 bases; nucleotides outside the gene matches: 15.

The V and J genes are TRBV6-5 and TRBJ1-4, with 7 bases aligning to TRBD1. CDR3 length: 14 residues. Germline values: CDR1 MNHEY, CDR2 SVGAGI. Trimming took 2 bases from V and 3 from J; bases not matched to a gene: 0. This CDR3 reads CASSYTGANEKLFF. CDR3 bases: TGTGCCAGCAGTTACACAGGGGCTAATGAAAAACTGTTTTTT.

This chain uses TRBV4-2 with TRBJ2-7; a possible D gene is TRBD1 (5 bases). V was cut by 1 base and J by 5 bases, with 21 bases left in between. CDR1 and CDR2 from the germline V gene are LGHNA and YNFKEQ. The CDR3 consists of 17 residues. The CDR3 coding sequence is TGTGCCAGCAGCCAAGTGGGTGGGGCAGGACGGATTCACGAGCAGTACTTC. Translating it yields CASSQVGGAGRIHEQYF.

This sequence joins TRBV30 and TRBJ2-2, with 7 bases aligning to TRBD1. Germline V gene sequence: CDR1 GTSNPN, CDR2 SVGIG (reference sequence). This CDR3 comprises 15 residues. With 5 bases clipped from V and 2 bases from J, the junction kept 8 bases outside the gene matches. CDR3 bases: TGTGCCTGGGGAACCTGGACAGGCAACACCGGGGAGCTGTTTTTT. This codes for CAWGTWTGNTGELFF.

The chain recombines TRBV28 with TRBJ1-3; unclear D gene. The CDR3 sequence is 15 residues long. Germline V gene lookup returns CDR1 MDHEN and CDR2 SYDVKM. The V end lost 8 bases, the J end lost 0 bases, and 14 bases lay between the germline ends. CDR3 in DNA: TGTGCCAGCTCCCCTTTGGGAGACTCTGGAAACACCATATATTTT. It yields the protein CASSPLGDSGNTIYF.

The chain uses TRBV5-1 and TRBJ2-7; 9 nucleotides line up with TRBD1. This CDR3 contains 14 residues. The junction had 3 bases not matched to a gene; V was cut back by 3 bases and J by 2 bases. CDR1 and CDR2 (germline): SGHRS, YFSETQ. The CDR3: CASSSGTGPYEQYF. CDR3 nucleotides: TGCGCCAGCAGCTCCGGGACAGGGCCCTACGAGCAGTACTTC.

CDR3: CASLGLTNEQFF. CDR3 coding DNA: TGTGCCAGCCTGGGACTAACCAATGAGCAGTTCTTC. The chain uses TRBV28 and TRBJ2-1; TRBD2 aligns across 7 bases. V shed 8 bases, J shed 6 bases, and the junction held 4 bases outside the gene matches. The germline CDR1 and CDR2 sequences are MDHEN and SYDVKM. This CDR3 has 12 amino acids.

The V call is TRBV4-2, the J call TRBJ2-1, with TRBD2 matching over 12 bases. The V segment lost 2 bases and the J segment 2 bases; nucleotides outside the gene matches: 4. The germline V gene encodes CDR1 LGHNA and CDR2 YNFKEQ. The CDR3 contains 17 residues. CDR3 sequence reads: CASSQRTSGAPYNEQFF. The CDR3 DNA reads as TGTGCCAGCAGCCAACGGACTAGCGGGGCACCCTACAATGAGCAGTTCTTC.

V gene TRBV19 combines with J gene TRBJ1-2; no clear D. Germline CDR1 and CDR2: LNHDA and SQIVND (reference sequence). CDR3 size: 14 residues. V was clipped by 3 bases and J by 5 bases, with 13 bases between them. CDR3 DNA: TGTGCCAGTAGTATCGGAGACCCTAGGTATGGCTACACCTTC. Amino acids: CASSIGDPRYGYTF.

This clone was counted only a few times. The rearrangement uses TRBV6-4 and TRBJ2-3, with 12 bases fitting TRBD2. CDR3 length equals 14 residues. Looked up from germline, CDR1 is MRHNA and CDR2 is SNTAGT. J lost 6 bases, V lost 4 bases, and 2 bases had no gene match. This chain's CDR3 is CASSASGGADTQYF. The CDR3 DNA follows: TGTGCCAGCAGTGCTAGCGGGGGGGCCGATACGCAGTATTTT.

In this sample, this clone turned up once. The chain links TRBV5-4 to TRBJ2-4; weak D call: TRBD1 (6 bases). CDR1 is SGHNT and CDR2 is YYREEE in the germline V gene (reference sequence). Trimming stripped 1 base from V and 7 bases from J, with 6 bases between. The CDR3 covers 12 residues. The CDR3 DNA sequence: TGTGCCAGCAGCTTGCAGGGGAACATTCAGTACTTC. Translated: CASSLQGNIQYF.